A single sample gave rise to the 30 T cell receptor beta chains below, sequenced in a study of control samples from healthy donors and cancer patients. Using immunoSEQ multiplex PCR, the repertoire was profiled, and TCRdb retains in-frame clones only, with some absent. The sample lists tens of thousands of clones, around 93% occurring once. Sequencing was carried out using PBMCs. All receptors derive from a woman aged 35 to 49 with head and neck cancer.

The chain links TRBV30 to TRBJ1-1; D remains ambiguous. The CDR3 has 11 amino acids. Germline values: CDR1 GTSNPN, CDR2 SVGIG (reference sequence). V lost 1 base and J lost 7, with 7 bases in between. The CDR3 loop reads CAWSEQLEAFF. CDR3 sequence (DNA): TGTGCCTGGAGTGAACAGCTTGAAGCTTTCTTT.

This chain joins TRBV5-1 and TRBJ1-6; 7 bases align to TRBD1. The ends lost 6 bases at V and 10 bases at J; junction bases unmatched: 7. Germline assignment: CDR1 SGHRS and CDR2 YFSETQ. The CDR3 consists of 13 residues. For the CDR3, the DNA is TGCGCCAGCAAGGGAGGGGGCAGCTCACCCCTCCACTTT. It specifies CASKGGGSSPLHF.

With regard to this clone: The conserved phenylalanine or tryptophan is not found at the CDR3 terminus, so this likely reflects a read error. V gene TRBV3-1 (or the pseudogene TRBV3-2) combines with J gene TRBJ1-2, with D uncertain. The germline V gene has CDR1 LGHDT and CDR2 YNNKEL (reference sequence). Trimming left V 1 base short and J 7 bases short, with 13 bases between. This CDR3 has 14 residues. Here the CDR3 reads CASSQVVGSFGYTS. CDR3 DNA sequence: TGTGCCAGCAGCCAAGTTGTGGGCTCTTTTGGCTACACCTCC.

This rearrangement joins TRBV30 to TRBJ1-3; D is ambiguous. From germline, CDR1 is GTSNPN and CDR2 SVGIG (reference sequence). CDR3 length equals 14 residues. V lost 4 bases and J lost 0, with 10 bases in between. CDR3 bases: TGTGCCTGGAAGCGGGCAGTCTCTGGAAACACCATATATTTT. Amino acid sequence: CAWKRAVSGNTIYF.

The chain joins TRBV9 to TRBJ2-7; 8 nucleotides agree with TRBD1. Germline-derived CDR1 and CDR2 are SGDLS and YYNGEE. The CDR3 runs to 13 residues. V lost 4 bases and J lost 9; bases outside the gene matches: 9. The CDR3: CASSPGQASWQYF. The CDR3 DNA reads TGTGCCAGCAGCCCGGGACAGGCCTCCTGGCAGTACTTC.

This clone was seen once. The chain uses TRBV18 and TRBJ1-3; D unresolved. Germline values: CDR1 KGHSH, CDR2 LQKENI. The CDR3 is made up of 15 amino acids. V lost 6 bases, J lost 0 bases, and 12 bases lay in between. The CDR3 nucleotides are TGTGCCAGCTCTCGGGAGCCGTCCTCTGGAAACACCATATATTTT. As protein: CASSREPSSGNTIYF.

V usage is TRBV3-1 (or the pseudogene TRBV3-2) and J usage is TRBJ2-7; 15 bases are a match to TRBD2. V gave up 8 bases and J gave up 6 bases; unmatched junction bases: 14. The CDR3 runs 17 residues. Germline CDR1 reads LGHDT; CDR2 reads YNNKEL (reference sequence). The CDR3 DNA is TGTGCCAGCGAGACTCACGGACTAGCGGGGGGGCTACGCGAGCAGTACTTC. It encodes CASETHGLAGGLREQYF.

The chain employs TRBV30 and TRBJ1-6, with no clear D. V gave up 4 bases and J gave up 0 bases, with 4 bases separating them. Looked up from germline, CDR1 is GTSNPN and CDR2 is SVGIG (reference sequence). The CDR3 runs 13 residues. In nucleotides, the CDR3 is TGTGCCTGGAAGAGCTCCTATAATTCACCCCTCCACTTT. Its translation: CAWKSSYNSPLHF.

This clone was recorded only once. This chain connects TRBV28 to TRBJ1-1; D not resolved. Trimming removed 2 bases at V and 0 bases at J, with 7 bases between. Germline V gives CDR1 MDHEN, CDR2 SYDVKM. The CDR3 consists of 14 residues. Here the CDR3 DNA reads TGTGCCAGCAGTTTAGTCAGGATGAACACTGAAGCTTTCTTT. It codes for CASSLVRMNTEAFF.

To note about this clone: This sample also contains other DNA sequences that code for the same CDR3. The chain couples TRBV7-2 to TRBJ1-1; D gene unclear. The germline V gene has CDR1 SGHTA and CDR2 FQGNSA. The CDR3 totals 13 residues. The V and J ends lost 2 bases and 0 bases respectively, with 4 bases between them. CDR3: CASSLSVNTEAFF. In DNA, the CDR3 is TGTGCCAGCAGCTTATCCGTGAACACTGAAGCTTTCTTT.

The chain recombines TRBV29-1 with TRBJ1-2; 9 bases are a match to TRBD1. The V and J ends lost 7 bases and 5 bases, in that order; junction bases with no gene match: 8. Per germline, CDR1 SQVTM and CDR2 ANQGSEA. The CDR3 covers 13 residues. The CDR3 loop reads CSGGTGGIYGYTF. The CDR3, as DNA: TGCAGCGGCGGCACAGGGGGCATTTATGGCTACACCTTC.

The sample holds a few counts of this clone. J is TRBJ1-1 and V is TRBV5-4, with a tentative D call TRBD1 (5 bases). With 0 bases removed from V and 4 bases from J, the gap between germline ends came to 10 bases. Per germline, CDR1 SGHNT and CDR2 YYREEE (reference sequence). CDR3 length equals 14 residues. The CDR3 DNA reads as TGTGCCAGCAGCTTGGGCGGAGGGGTCACTGAAGCTTTCTTT. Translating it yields CASSLGGGVTEAFF.

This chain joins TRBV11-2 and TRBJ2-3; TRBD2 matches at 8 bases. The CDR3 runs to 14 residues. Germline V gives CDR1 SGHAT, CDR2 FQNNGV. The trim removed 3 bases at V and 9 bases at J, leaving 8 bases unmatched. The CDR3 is CASSFSGGGRTQYF. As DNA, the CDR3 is TGTGCCAGCAGCTTTAGCGGAGGCGGGAGGACGCAGTATTTT. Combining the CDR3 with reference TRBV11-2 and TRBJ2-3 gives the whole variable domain EAGVAQSPRYKIIEKRQSVAFWCNPISGHATLYWYQQILGQGPKLLIQFQNNGVVDDSQLPKDRFSAERLKGVDSTLKIQPAKLEDSAVYLCASSFSGGGRTQYFGPGTRLTVL.

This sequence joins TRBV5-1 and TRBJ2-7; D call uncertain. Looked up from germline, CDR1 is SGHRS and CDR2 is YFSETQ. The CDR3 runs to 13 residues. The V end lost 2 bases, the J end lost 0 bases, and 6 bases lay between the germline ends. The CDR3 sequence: CASSFEASYEQYF. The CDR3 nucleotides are TGCGCCAGCAGCTTCGAGGCCTCCTACGAGCAGTACTTC.

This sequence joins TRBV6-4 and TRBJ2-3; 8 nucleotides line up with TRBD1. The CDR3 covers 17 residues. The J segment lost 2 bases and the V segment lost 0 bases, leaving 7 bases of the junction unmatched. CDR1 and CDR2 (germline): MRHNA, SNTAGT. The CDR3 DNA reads TGTGCCAGCAGTGACTCGCATACAGGGGGGTTCACAGATACGCAGTATTTT. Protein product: CASSDSHTGGFTDTQYF.

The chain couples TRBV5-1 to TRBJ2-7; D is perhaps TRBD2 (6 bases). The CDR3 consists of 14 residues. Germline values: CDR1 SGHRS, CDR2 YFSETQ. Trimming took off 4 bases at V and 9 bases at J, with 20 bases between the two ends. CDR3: CASSHPGEAQRQYF. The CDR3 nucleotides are TGCGCCAGCAGCCACCCGGGGGAAGCGCAGAGGCAGTACTTC.

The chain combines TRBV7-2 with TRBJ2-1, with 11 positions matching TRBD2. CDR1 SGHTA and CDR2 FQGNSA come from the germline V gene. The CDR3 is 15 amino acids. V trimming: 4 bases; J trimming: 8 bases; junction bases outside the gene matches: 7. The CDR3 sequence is CASSSTGTSGYEQFF. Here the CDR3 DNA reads TGTGCCAGCAGCTCTACCGGGACTAGCGGCTATGAGCAGTTCTTC. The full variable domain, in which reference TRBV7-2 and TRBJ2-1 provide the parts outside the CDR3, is GAGVSQSPSNKVTEKGKDVELRCDPISGHTALYWYRQSLGQGLEFLIYFQGNSAPDKSGLPSDRFSAERTGGSVSTLTIQRTQQEDSAVYLCASSSTGTSGYEQFFGPGTRLTVL.

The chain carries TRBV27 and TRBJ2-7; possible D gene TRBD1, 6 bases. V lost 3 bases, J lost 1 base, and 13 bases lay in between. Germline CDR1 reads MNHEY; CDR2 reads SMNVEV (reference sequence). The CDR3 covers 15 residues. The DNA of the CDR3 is TGTGCCAGCAGTTTGATGGGGGCGGTTTCCTACGAGCAGTACTTC. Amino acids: CASSLMGAVSYEQYF.

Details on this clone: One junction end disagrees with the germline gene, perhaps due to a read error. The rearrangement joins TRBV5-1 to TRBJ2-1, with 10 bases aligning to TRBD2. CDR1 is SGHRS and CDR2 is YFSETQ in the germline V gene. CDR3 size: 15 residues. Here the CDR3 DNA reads TGCACCAGCAGCTTGACGGCTAGCGGGGGACAAGAGCAGTTCTTC. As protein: CTSSLTASGGQEQFF.

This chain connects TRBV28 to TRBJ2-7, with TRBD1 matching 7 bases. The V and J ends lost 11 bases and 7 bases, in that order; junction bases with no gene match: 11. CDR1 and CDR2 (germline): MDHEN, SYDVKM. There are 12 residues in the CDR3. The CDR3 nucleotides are TGTGCCGTCCACAGACAGGGCTATGAGCAGTACTTC. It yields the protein CAVHRQGYEQYF.

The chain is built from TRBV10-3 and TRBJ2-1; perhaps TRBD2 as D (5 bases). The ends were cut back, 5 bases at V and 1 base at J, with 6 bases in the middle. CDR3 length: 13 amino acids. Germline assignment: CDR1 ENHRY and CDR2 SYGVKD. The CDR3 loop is CAISRESYNEQFF. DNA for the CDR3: TGTGCCATCAGTCGGGAATCCTACAATGAGCAGTTCTTC.

The CDR3 region is CASSLFPASNEKLFF. Written as DNA, the CDR3 is TGTGCCAGCAGTTTATTCCCAGCGAGTAATGAAAAACTGTTTTTT. The J gene is TRBJ1-4, the V gene TRBV28; D ambiguous. Germline-derived CDR1 and CDR2 are MDHEN and SYDVKM. The CDR3 runs 15 residues. V was cut by 1 base and J by 4 bases, with 10 bases left in between.

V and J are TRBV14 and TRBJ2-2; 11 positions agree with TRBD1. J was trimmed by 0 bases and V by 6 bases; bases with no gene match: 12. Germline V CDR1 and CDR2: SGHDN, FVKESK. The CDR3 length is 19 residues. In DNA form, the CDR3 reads TGTGCCAGCAGGGATGGTCCTTGGGACAGGGGGTCGAACACCGGGGAGCTGTTTTTT. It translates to CASRDGPWDRGSNTGELFF.

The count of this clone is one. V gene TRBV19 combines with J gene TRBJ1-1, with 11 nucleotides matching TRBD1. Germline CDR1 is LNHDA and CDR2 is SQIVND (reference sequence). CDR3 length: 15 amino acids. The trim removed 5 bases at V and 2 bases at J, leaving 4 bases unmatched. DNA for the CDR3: TGTGCCAGTAGTGTATGGACAGGGGGCAACACTGAAGCTTTCTTT. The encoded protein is CASSVWTGGNTEAFF.

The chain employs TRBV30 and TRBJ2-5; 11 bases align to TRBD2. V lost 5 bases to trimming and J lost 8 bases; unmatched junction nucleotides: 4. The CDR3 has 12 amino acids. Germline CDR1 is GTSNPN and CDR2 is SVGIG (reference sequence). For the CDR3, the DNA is TGTGCCTGGGGACTAGCGGGTGACACCCAGTACTTC. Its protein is CAWGLAGDTQYF.

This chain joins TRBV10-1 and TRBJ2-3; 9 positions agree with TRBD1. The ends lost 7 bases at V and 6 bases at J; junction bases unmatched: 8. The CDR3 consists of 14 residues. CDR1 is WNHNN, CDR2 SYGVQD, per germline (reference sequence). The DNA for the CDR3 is TGCGCCAGCAACCGGGACAGGGATTCGGATACGCAGTATTTT. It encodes CASNRDRDSDTQYF.

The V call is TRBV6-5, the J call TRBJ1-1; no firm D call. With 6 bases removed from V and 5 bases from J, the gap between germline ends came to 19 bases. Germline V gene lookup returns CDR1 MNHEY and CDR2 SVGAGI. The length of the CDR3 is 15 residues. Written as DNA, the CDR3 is TGTGCCAGCAGCCGCCTCGGGGAACCGGGAACTGAAGCTTTCTTT. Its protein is CASSRLGEPGTEAFF.

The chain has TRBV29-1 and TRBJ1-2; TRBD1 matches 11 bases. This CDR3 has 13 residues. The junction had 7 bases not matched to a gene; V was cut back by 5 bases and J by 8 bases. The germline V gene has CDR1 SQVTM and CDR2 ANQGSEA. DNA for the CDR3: TGCAGCGTTTACGGACAGGGGGCGAGGGGCTACACCTTC. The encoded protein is CSVYGQGARGYTF.

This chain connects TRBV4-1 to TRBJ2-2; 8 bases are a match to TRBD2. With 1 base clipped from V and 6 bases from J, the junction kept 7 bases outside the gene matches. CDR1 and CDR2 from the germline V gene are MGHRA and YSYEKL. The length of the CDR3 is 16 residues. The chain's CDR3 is CASSQASGRIPGELFF. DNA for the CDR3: TGCGCCAGCAGCCAAGCAAGCGGGAGAATCCCCGGGGAGCTGTTTTTT.

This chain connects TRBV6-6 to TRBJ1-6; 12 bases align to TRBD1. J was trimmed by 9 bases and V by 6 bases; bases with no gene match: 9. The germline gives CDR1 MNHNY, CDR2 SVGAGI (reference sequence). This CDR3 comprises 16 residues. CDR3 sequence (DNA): TGTGCCAGCAGGTTAGGGACAGGGGGCTCTACTTCACCCCTCCACTTT. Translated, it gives CASRLGTGGSTSPLHF.